The source of this T cell receptor (beta chain) is a study of cytomegalovirus exposure and HLA in healthy donors (dated by TCRdb to about 2017). In terms of the full investigation: An earlier analysis of approximately 640 of the donors reported 250 to 300 Gb of sequence data and around 110 million unique TCR beta sequences from about 180 million T cells. About 310 gigabases of sequencing data and approximately 85 million unique TCR sequences were included in an early release covering 500 to 750 HLA-typed donors. Among the roughly 400 genotyped donors, approximately 77% belonged to the genetic ancestry cluster associated with self-reported Caucasian donors. The study was designed to test whether signatures of past pathogen exposure could be identified by cataloging public T cell receptors. The study used immunosequencing to profile the T cell repertoires of approximately 650 subjects and linked those repertoires to cytomegalovirus serostatus. A separate validation cohort of 100 to 150 different subjects was used in addition to the roughly 640-subject first cohort. To predict cytomegalovirus infection status, the study brought together high-throughput TCR immunosequencing, statistical association of individual TCRs with disease status, and machine learning. A later analysis re-examined previously published TCR beta repertoires from hundreds of donors and added high-resolution HLA genotyping to investigate patterns of TCR occurrence. Rather than drawing on any new phenotypic data, the later analysis identified candidate immune exposures from TCR beta sequences and the way those sequences occurred across donors. An earlier analysis of about 620 of the donors applied high-throughput TCR beta sequencing to assess whether each TCR beta V gene segment acted as functional or pseudogenic. Donor age, sex, ethnicity and CMV serostatus were compiled together with the repertoire data. A later genetic analysis took genome-wide SNP genotypes for about 55% of the roughly 670 donors and used that subset as a discovery cohort. All discovery cohort repertoires had been generated on a single sequencing platform. Both class I and class II loci were covered by HLA typing, at four-digit resolution. Typing coverage varied by locus: roughly 629-630 donors for A, B, C, DRB1 and DQB1; about 520 for DQA1; approximately 570 for DPA1; fewer than 480 for DPB1. Because of strong linkage in the cohort, four to six DR-DQ haplotypes were treated as single units for association and clustering. On average, about 200,000 unique TCR beta nucleotide sequences were sequenced per donor among 350 to 400 genotyped donors of the cohort, with about 17% of those sequences being non-productive. What the study reported, not specific to this receptor: In a later analysis, HLA-associated TCR beta chains showed more clonal expansion and lower generation probabilities than non-associated chains that were equally common. Some IMGT-functional V segments, including TRBV6-2 and TRBV6-3, could not be distinguished by the 87-base-pair reads and were therefore excluded. Linkage disequilibrium might explain the correlated functional status among segregating V segments, but an unknown experimental factor could not be ruled out. This cohort had only TCR beta chains sequenced, and the lack of alpha or paired-chain data limited which features could be detected. The classifier was reported to diagnose cytomegalovirus status with high specificity and sensitivity in both the original and validation cohorts. Several of the top co-occurrence clusters appeared to be linked to parvovirus B19, influenza, CMV and Epstein-Barr virus, according to a later analysis. A further reported finding was that TCR beta sequences accurately predicted the HLA-A and HLA-B alleles for most subjects in the first cohort. The study gave a list of over 150 TCR beta chains associated with cytomegalovirus. In vitro tests confirmed that three of the cytomegalovirus-associated TCR beta chains recognize cytomegalovirus antigens. Most TCR sequences were seen in very few donors, while some public TCRs were found in many individuals. A later analysis found that TCR association rates varied across HLA loci, with DRB1 alleles showing the most associated TCRs and HLA-C alleles the fewest. Strong co-occurrence of HLA alleles, especially DR and DQ, made assigning TCR associations to individual alleles difficult. Compared with the roughly 720-donor mean, donors in an Asian-associated ancestry cluster had fewer N-insertions in productive TCRs, according to a later genetic analysis. Specific HLA alleles were associated with some 15,000 TCR beta sequences at a false discovery rate of 0.05 in a later analysis. According to a later analysis, most CMV-associated TCR beta chains appeared to be HLA-restricted, and the HLA associations seemed to be driven largely by CMV exposure. Because some donors lacked HLA typing at each locus, the association tests relied only on the typed subset. The sequencing pipeline was judged likely to have produced a cluster of highly shared sequence variants as a technical artifact. V-gene and J-gene trimming of TCR beta chains was associated with a missense DCLRE1C variant in a later genetic analysis, and the association was replicated in an independent cohort. The authors suggested that the approach could potentially be extended to other disease states and immunological phenotypes. The only immune exposure information available for the cohort was CMV serostatus. Approximately 18 rarely observed V segments, including chromosome 9 orphons, were excluded from the earlier analysis of just under 600 of the donors because counts were too low. In an earlier analysis of 587 of the donors, most TCR beta V segments were observed in productive rearrangements about 87% or about 30% of the time, broadly matching IMGT annotations. Sequencing depth was assumed to be roughly uniform across donors in the presence/absence analyses, though that assumption may not hold.

A note on this clone: Its antigen is not yet known. No base qualities exist here, and no much larger clone lies one base off it.

The cohort was made up of 650 to 700 healthy bone marrow donors. At the time of sampling, all cohort members were nominally healthy, though unrecorded immune exposures were likely present. The donor was CMV seronegative and was included in the group of a few hundred seronegative cohort members. A peripheral blood sample was collected from each donor, and TCR beta sequencing was performed on peripheral blood mononuclear cells. The Qiagen DNeasy Blood Extraction Kit was used to extract genomic DNA from the blood cell samples. The library was generated by the immunoSEQ multiplex PCR assay. For the multiplex PCR, a mixture combining 60 forward primers for TCR Vbeta segments and 13 reverse primers for TCR Jbeta segments was used. Amplification of the CDR3 region of rearranged TCR beta genes was performed with a multiplex PCR assay on genomic DNA. The amplified TCR beta libraries were sequenced on the Illumina HiSeq System as 87-base-pair reads. For the original study's pipeline: In a later analysis, approximately 74 million unique TCR beta chains were counted across the roughly 610 repertoires, and approximately 11 million of these chains were shared by at least two donors. Raw reads were error-corrected and collapsed into unique sequences by a nearest-neighbor algorithm in which closely related sequences were merged to remove PCR and sequencing errors. CDR3 sequences were aligned to IMGT reference sequences to assign V, D and J gene segments. For a sequence to be retained, a match of at least six nucleotides to both a V gene segment and a J gene segment was required. Rearrangements were classified as productive when the CDR3 lacked stop codons and remained in frame with V and J, and all other rearrangements were classified as non-productive. CDR3 was defined by IMGT convention, running from the second conserved V-encoded cysteine to the conserved J-encoded phenylalanine. Sequences without an unambiguous match to a single V gene segment were excluded from the earlier analysis of several hundred of the donors. In an earlier analysis of approximately 550 of the donors, V segments were called functional above 56.7% productive rearrangements and were called segregating when the between-donor standard deviation exceeded 5%. To diagnose cytomegalovirus status from the catalog of TCR beta chain sequences, a statistical classification framework was built. V and J gene assignment, in a later analysis, came from comparing TCR nucleotide sequences with IMGT/GENE-DB human TR gene sequences. The TCRdist pipeline was used in a later analysis to assign CDR3 sequences and most-parsimonious VDJ recombination scenarios. In a later analysis, every TCR beta chain was defined by the combination of its CDR3 amino acid sequence and its V-gene family, and reads without a unique V-gene family were dropped. In a later analysis, 500 to 650 highly shared, low-generation-probability nucleotide sequences were removed to address suspected cross-contamination and a sequencing artifact. In a later analysis, a clonal expansion index for each public chain was calculated from normalized within-repertoire ranks of inferred template counts. A later analysis computed generation probabilities with a VDJ recombination model fitted to out-of-frame rearrangements, and checked the results against IGoR. Hypergeometric tests were used in a later analysis to score TCR-TCR, TCR-HLA and TCR-CMV co-occurrence, with a repertoire-size bias correction applied to the TCR pairs. To estimate false discovery rates, a later analysis permuted the HLA or CMV assignments 20 times. In a later analysis, co-occurring TCRs were grouped using DBSCAN, with TCRdist sequence similarity added in when clustering inside HLA-allele-positive subsets. Repertoires with fewer than 30,000 or more than 120,000 public chains were left out of co-occurrence clustering, as were about 5 repertoires with anomalous nucleotide sharing. TCRdb stores this immuneACCESS table with in-frame sequences only. Part of the clones is absent; in the studies checked, under half of the shortfall reflects unresolved V genes, and no reason is known for the rest. The DNA gave D and trimming, while V, J and clone size come from that table. Present in this sample are about 160,000 clones, roughly 89% of which were seen just once. Around 0.85% of the sample comes from the top ten.

At the junction V is shortened by 4 bases and J by 2 bases, with 14 bases in between. CDR1 and CDR2 (GTSNPN, SVGIG) derive from the germline V gene (reference sequence). Including cysteine and phenylalanine, the CDR3 has 15 amino acids. The DNA shown is the 45-base CDR3, in frame from base 1. The chain was built from TRBV30 and TRBJ2-2; the best D guess is TRBD1, with 6 bases matching. The receptor was isolated from a woman aged 30 to 39 in good health and CMV-seronegative. Sequenced material: PBMCs. The CDR3 protein sequence reads: CAWNPGHANTGELFF. The DNA sequence reads TGTGCCTGGAACCCGGGACACGCTAACACCGGGGAGCTGTTTTTT.